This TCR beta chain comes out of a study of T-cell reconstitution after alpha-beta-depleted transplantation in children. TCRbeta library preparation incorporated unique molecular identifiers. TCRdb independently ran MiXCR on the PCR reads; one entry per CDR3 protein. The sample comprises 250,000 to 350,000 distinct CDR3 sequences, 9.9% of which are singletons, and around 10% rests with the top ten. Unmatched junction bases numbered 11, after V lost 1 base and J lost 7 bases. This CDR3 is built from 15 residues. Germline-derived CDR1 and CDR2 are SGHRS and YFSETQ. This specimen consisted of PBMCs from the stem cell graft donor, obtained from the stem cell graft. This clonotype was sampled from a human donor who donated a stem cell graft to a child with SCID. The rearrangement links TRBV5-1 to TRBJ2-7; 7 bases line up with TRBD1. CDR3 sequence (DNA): TGCGCCAGCAGCTTGCGGAGACAGGGAATTGGAGAGCAGTACTTC. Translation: CASSLRRQGIGEQYF.